This passage covers 21 T cell receptor beta chains from one sample sequenced in a study of persistence of HIV-infected CD4 T cells. Lysates of CMV-infected fibroblasts at approximately 9.4 ug/mL stimulated these cells. CD40L/CD69 double-negative CD45RO-high memory CD4+ T cells were collected. The immunoSEQ assay was version 4, run in survey mode. Here immunoSEQ multiplex PCR was the method, and the copy in TCRdb shows in-frame clones only, minus some. The sample has some 30,000 clones, around 80% seen once. These receptors lack a known antigen. The starting material was CD4+ T cells sorted from PBMCs after approximately 18-hour stimulation, obtained from a patient who received antiretroviral therapy. The receptors come from an adult woman with HIV who was CMV-seropositive.

CDR3 loop: CSARHSYEQYF. The CDR3 bases are TGCAGCGCCAGGCATTCCTACGAGCAGTACTTC. The chain uses TRBV29-1 and TRBJ2-7; unclear D gene. V was clipped by 7 bases and J by 1 base, with 8 bases between them. The CDR3 runs to 11 residues. CDR1 is SQVTM and CDR2 is ANQGSEA in the germline V gene.

This chain links TRBV5-4 with TRBJ1-6; D gene uncertain. This CDR3 region has 14 residues. In germline, CDR1 is SGHNT, CDR2 YYREEE (reference sequence). Trimming took 4 bases from V and 5 from J, leaving 10 bases between them. CDR3 sequence reads: CASSRTVDNSPLHF. The CDR3 DNA is TGTGCCAGCAGCCGGACGGTAGATAATTCACCCCTCCACTTT. Complete variable domain (other parts from reference TRBV5-4 and TRBJ1-6): ETGVTQSPTHLIKTRGQQVTLRCSSQSGHNTVSWYQQALGQGPQFIFQYYREEENGRGNFPPRFSGLQFPNYSSELNVNALELDDSALYLCASSRTVDNSPLHFGNGTRLTVT.

This rearrangement joins TRBV20-1 to TRBJ1-1, with a weak D call TRBD1 (5 bases). Per the germline V gene, CDR1 is DFQATT and CDR2 is SNEGSKA (reference sequence). The V end was cut by 5 bases, the J end by 7 bases, with 11 bases between. CDR3 length equals 11 residues. The CDR3 DNA sequence: TGCAGTGCTGACTCGGGGGTTGAAGCTTTCTTT. This gives the protein CSADSGVEAFF.

The V gene is TRBV5-4, the J gene TRBJ2-5, with D maybe TRBD2 (6 bases). CDR1 is SGHNT and CDR2 is YYREEE in the germline V gene (reference sequence). The CDR3 extends over 14 amino acids. V was cut by 6 bases and J by 6 bases, with 18 bases left in between. CDR3 amino acids: CASNVAGSGKTQYF. DNA for the CDR3: TGTGCCAGCAATGTTGCGGGGTCTGGGAAGACCCAGTACTTC.

The CDR3 protein is CASTKLSTANEQFF. The CDR3 nucleotides read TGTGCCAGCACCAAACTATCGACAGCCAATGAGCAGTTCTTC. The chain carries TRBV2 and TRBJ2-1; weak D call: TRBD1 (5 bases). The CDR3 totals 14 residues. CDR1 and CDR2 from the germline V gene are SNHLY and FYNNEI. V was shortened by 7 bases and J by 6 bases, with 16 bases between the two germline ends.

This clone was seen a few times. The chain links TRBV7-3 to TRBJ2-2; a possible D gene is TRBD2 (5 bases). Germline loops: CDR1 SGHTA, CDR2 FQGTGA. The V and J ends lost 5 bases and 6 bases respectively, with 10 bases between them. This CDR3 is built from 13 residues. CDR3 protein: CASSQERAGELFF. CDR3 DNA sequence: TGTGCCAGCAGCCAAGAGAGGGCCGGGGAGCTGTTTTTT.

The CDR3: CASSPLDTVANEQFF. CDR3 DNA: TGTGCCAGCAGCCCCCTTGACACGGTCGCCAATGAGCAGTTCTTC. The genes are TRBV28 and TRBJ2-1; no definite D call. CDR3 size: 15 residues. Germline CDR1 is MDHEN and CDR2 is SYDVKM. V lost 6 bases, J lost 6 bases, and 18 bases lay in between.

The chain has TRBV6-1 and TRBJ1-2; 10 nucleotides line up with TRBD1. The CDR3 extends over 14 amino acids. CDR1 is MNHNS and CDR2 is SASEGT in the germline V gene. The trim removed 0 bases at V and 8 bases at J, leaving 3 bases unmatched. The CDR3 sequence: CASSEAWDRGGYTF. The CDR3 DNA follows: TGTGCCAGCAGTGAAGCTTGGGACAGGGGAGGCTACACCTTC.

The chain couples TRBV19 to TRBJ1-3, with 7 bases that match TRBD1. The CDR3 loop spans 17 amino acids. V trimming: 5 bases; J trimming: 0 bases; junction bases outside the gene matches: 10. Germline CDR1 LNHDA, CDR2 SQIVND (reference sequence). CDR3 in DNA: TGTGCCAGTAGTCCCGGACAGGTCTCCGCCTCTGGAAACACCATATATTTT. Protein: CASSPGQVSASGNTIYF.

This chain joins TRBV7-9 and TRBJ1-1; D may be TRBD1 (6 bases). The ends were cut back, 3 bases at V and 5 bases at J, with 13 bases in the middle. Germline CDR1 and CDR2: SEHNR and FQNEAQ (reference sequence). CDR3 length: 14 amino acids. CDR3 sequence (DNA): TGTGCCAGCAGCTTCCTACAGGGTTTTACTGAAGCTTTCTTT. Translated: CASSFLQGFTEAFF.

This clone was seen just once. CDR3 nucleotides: TGTGCCAGCAGCTACCGGACAGGGGGCACTAATGAAAAACTGTTTTTT. The encoded protein is CASSYRTGGTNEKLFF. This chain joins TRBV5-8 and TRBJ1-4; 11 bases align to TRBD1. Trimming took 3 bases from V and 2 from J; bases not matched to a gene: 3. The V gene's germline CDR1 is SGHTS and CDR2 YDEGEE. This CDR3 is built from 16 residues.

This clone occurred a few times. V is TRBV3-1 (or the pseudogene TRBV3-2) and J is TRBJ1-4; tentatively, D is TRBD1 (5 bases). This CDR3 has 20 residues. Germline lookup yields CDR1 LGHDT and CDR2 YNNKEL (reference sequence). The V end was cut by 4 bases, the J end by 3 bases, with 27 bases between. For the CDR3, the DNA is TGTGCCAGCAGCCCAAGGGGAGCACGGGCTCTGAGAACGGCTAATGAAAAACTGTTTTTT. Residues: CASSPRGARALRTANEKLFF.

The rearrangement uses TRBV5-1 and TRBJ2-5; TRBD2 aligns across 12 bases. The V segment lost 0 bases and the J segment 3 bases; nucleotides outside the gene matches: 12. This CDR3 has 19 amino acids. Germline values: CDR1 SGHRS, CDR2 YFSETQ. CDR3 sequence: CASSLGTSGDPFREETQYF. The CDR3 DNA sequence: TGCGCCAGCAGCTTGGGGACTAGCGGGGATCCGTTTAGGGAAGAGACCCAGTACTTC.

V gene TRBV29-1 combines with J gene TRBJ1-2; D is ambiguous. Trimming removed 2 bases from V and 1 base from J, with 11 bases in between. There are 14 residues in the CDR3. The germline CDR1 and CDR2 sequences are SQVTM and ANQGSEA. This CDR3 is CSVEPRGRNYGYTF. In DNA form, the CDR3 reads TGCAGCGTTGAACCCCGCGGACGTAACTATGGCTACACCTTC.

V gene TRBV29-1 combines with J gene TRBJ1-5; tentative D call: TRBD1 (6 bases). Germline lookup yields CDR1 SQVTM and CDR2 ANQGSEA. Trimming pared 4 bases from V and 5 bases from J, leaving 12 bases between. The CDR3 is 13 amino acids. In DNA form, the CDR3 reads TGCAGCGTTGGGAAGGGGGTCGATCAGCCCCAGCATTTT. This codes for CSVGKGVDQPQHF. The entire variable domain, with the rest obtained from reference TRBV29-1 and TRBJ1-5, is as follows: SAVISQKPSRDICQRGTSLTIQCQVDSQVTMMFWYRQQPGQSLTLIATANQGSEATYESGFVIDKFPISRPNLTFSTLTVSNMSPEDSSIYLCSVGKGVDQPQHFGDGTRLSIL.

The V gene is TRBV5-4, the J gene TRBJ1-4; tentative D call: TRBD1 (5 bases). The CDR3 is 14 amino acids. Trimming took off 3 bases at V and 7 bases at J, with 13 bases between the two ends. Germline-derived CDR1 and CDR2 are SGHNT and YYREEE (reference sequence). CDR3 in DNA: TGTGCCAGCAGCTCCGGGGCGGGCGGTGAAAAACTGTTTTTT. It codes for CASSSGAGGEKLFF.

The chain joins TRBV27 to TRBJ2-1; TRBD2 aligns across 12 bases. J gave up 4 bases and V 2 bases, and 6 bases lay outside the gene matches. CDR3 size: 17 residues. CDR1 and CDR2 (germline): MNHEY, SMNVEV (reference sequence). CDR3 protein: CASSLGLAGGAYNEQFF. CDR3 DNA: TGTGCCAGCAGTTTAGGCCTAGCGGGGGGGGCGTACAATGAGCAGTTCTTC.

The V and J genes are TRBV10-2 and TRBJ1-6; 11 bases are shared with TRBD1. CDR3 size: 15 residues. Germline-derived CDR1 and CDR2 are WSHSY and SAAADI. V trimming: 6 bases; J trimming: 7 bases; junction bases outside the gene matches: 5. The CDR3 DNA is TGCGCCAGCAGAGACGGACAGGGGGCAAATTCACCCCTCCACTTT. Its translation is CASRDGQGANSPLHF.

This sequence joins TRBV29-1 and TRBJ2-4; D uncertain. The CDR3 has 13 residues. Germline CDR1 and CDR2: SQVTM and ANQGSEA. The V end lost 7 bases, the J end lost 0 bases, and 10 bases lay between the germline ends. The CDR3 sequence is CSARTVAKNIQYF. As DNA, the CDR3 is TGCAGCGCCCGGACGGTAGCCAAAAACATTCAGTACTTC.

The rearrangement uses TRBV4-2 and TRBJ2-5, with 10 bases identical to TRBD2. CDR3 length: 20 amino acids. J gave up 5 bases and V 0 bases, and 18 bases lay outside the gene matches. Germline V gene lookup returns CDR1 LGHNA and CDR2 YNFKEQ. CDR3 nucleotide sequence: TGTGCCAGCAGCCAAGATGGGGCCCCTGTAGCGGGGGGCCCGGGCGAGACCCAGTACTTC. This translates into CASSQDGAPVAGGPGETQYF.

CDR3 sequence reads: CASSDNNQPQHF. DNA of the CDR3: TGTGCCAGCAGCGACAATAATCAGCCCCAGCATTTT. The chain couples TRBV6-5 to TRBJ1-5; D uncertain. V gave up 6 bases and J gave up 4 bases, with 7 bases separating them. This CDR3 is 12 amino acids long. CDR1 is MNHEY and CDR2 is SVGAGI in the germline V gene.